The clone carrying this T cell receptor (beta chain) was detected only a few times. Its matching antigen is unknown. This specimen comes from a study of regulatory T cells in long-lasting Graves disease. The overall study: Positivity for TSH receptor antibodies plus over 5 years of antithyroid drugs meant persistent Graves' disease.

Deletions cut 1 base from V and 6 bases from J, with 6 bases between. This CDR3 contains 11 residues. CDR1 and CDR2 from the germline V gene are DFQATT and SNEGSKA (reference sequence). Time point indicated: persistent/refractory GD, antithyroid drugs over 5 years with positive TRAb. PBMC RNA served as the TCR library source. The study, taken as a whole, reports: Persistent cases favored TRBV28, TRBJ1-2 and TRBJ2-5. Possibly, accuracy suffered from the small sample size. Patients with persistent disease shared 2,741 public clonotypes, outpacing the approximately 920 shared by new patients.

CDR3-region Arm-PCR and iRepertoire HTBI primers produced the TCR beta libraries. MiXCR, applied by TCRdb to the multiplex PCR reads, yields one record per CDR3 protein. The data hold 400,000 or so distinct CDR3 sequences, with 20% to 25% observed a single time. Sequencing used peripheral blood mononuclear cells (PBMCs), obtained when the disease was refractory, from a patient treated with antithyroid drugs. The chain is built from TRBV20-1 and TRBJ1-1, with TRBD1 as a possible D gene (5 bases). The TCR comes from a female donor with Graves disease. The CDR3 bases are TGCAGTGCTAGAGTGACAGCTGAAGCTTTCTTT. This gives the protein CSARVTAEAFF.